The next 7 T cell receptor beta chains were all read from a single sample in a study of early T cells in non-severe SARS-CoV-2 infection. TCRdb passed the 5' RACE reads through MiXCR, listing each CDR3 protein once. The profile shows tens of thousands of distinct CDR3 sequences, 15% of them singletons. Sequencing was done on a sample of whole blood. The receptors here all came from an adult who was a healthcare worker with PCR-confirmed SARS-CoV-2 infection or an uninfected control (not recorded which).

The CDR3 is CSMDQPQHF. The CDR3 nucleotides read TGCAGCATGGATCAGCCCCAGCATTTT. The J gene is TRBJ1-5, the V gene TRBV29-1; D is uncertain. Per the germline V gene, CDR1 is SQVTM and CDR2 is ANQGSEA. This CDR3 contains 9 residues. V shed 8 bases and J shed 5 bases, with 4 bases lying between them.

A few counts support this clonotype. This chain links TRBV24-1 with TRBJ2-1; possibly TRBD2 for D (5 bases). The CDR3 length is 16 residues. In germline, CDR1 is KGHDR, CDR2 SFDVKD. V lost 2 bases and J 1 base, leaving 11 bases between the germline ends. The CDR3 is CATSDSLRGSYNEQFF. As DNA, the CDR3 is TGTGCCACCAGTGATTCCTTACGGGGTTCCTACAATGAGCAGTTCTTC.

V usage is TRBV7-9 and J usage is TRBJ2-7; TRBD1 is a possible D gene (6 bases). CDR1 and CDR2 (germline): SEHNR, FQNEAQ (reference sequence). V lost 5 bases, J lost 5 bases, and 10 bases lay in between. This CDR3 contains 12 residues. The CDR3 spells CASSPQGNEQYF. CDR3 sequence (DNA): TGTGCCAGCAGCCCACAGGGAAACGAGCAGTACTTC.

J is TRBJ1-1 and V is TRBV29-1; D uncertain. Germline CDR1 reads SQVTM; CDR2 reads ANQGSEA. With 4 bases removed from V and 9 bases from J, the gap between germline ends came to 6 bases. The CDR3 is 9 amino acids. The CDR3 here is CSVGPKAFF. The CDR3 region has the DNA TGCAGCGTTGGCCCCAAAGCTTTCTTT.

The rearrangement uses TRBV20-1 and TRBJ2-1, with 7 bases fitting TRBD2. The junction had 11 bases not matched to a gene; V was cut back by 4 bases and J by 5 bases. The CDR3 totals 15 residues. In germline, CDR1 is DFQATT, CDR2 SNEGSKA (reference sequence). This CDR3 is CSANRLAGIDNEQFF. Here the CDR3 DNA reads TGCAGTGCTAACAGACTAGCAGGGATTGACAATGAGCAGTTCTTC.

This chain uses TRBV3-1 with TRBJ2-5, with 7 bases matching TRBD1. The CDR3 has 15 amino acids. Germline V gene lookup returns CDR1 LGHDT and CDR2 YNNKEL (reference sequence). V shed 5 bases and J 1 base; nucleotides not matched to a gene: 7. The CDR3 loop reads CASSTDDRAQETQYF. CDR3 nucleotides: TGTGCCAGCAGCACTGATGACAGGGCCCAAGAGACCCAGTACTTC.

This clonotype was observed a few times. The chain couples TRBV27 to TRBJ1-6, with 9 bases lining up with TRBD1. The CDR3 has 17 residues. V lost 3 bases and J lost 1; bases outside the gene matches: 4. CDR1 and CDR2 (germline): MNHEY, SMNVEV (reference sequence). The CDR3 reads CASSFRDRASYNSPLHF. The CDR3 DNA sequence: TGTGCCAGCAGTTTTCGGGACAGGGCTTCCTATAATTCACCCCTCCACTTT.